Below are 30 T cell receptor beta chains sequenced from a single sample in a study of T cells expressing NK-cell markers. Using the 5' RACE reads, TCRdb records one entry per CDR3 protein without DNA. The sample data list about 150,000 distinct CDR3 sequences. The sequenced material came from blood T cells: a sorted CD56 or NKG2C T cell subset, CD4+ or CD8+ T cells, or bulk PBMC T cells (not recorded which). The receptors here all came from a woman aged 45-65 years in good health.

The chain uses TRBV16 and TRBJ2-1; TCRdb's D call of TRBD2 is untestable without DNA. The CDR3 is 17 amino acids. CDR1 and CDR2 from the germline V gene are KGHSY and FQNENV. CDR3 loop: CASSHQIGGLAGLSQFF. Together with reference TRBV16 and TRBJ2-1, the CDR3 gives the full variable domain: GEEVAQTPKHLVRGEGQKAKLYCAPIKGHSYVFWYQQVLKNEFKFLISFQNENVFDETGMPKERFSAKCLPNSPCSLEIQATKLEDSAVYFCASSHQIGGLAGLSQFFGPGTRLTVL.

CDR3: CSVYSIIGPRETQYF. This chain joins TRBV29-1 and TRBJ2-5. Looked up from germline, CDR1 is SQVTM and CDR2 is ANQGSEA. There are 15 residues in the CDR3.

The V call is TRBV9, the J call TRBJ2-1. CDR3 length equals 12 residues. Germline V gene sequence: CDR1 SGDLS, CDR2 YYNGEE. The CDR3 protein is CASSVASTEQFF.

V is TRBV11-2 and J is TRBJ2-7; no DNA is available, so the TRBD2 call from TCRdb remains unchecked. Germline values: CDR1 SGHAT, CDR2 FQNNGV. The CDR3 spans 17 residues. The CDR3 spells CASSGGTSGGLSYEQYF.

This rearrangement joins TRBV20-1 to TRBJ1-1; TCRdb's D call, TRBD1, is unchecked because there is no DNA. Germline loops: CDR1 DFQATT, CDR2 SNEGSKA (reference sequence). CDR3 size: 13 residues. CDR3: CSAGRQTNTEAFF.

CDR3 sequence: CASSQDPERRTYEQYF. The V and J genes are TRBV4-1 and TRBJ2-7. The CDR3 covers 16 residues. Germline V gene sequence: CDR1 MGHRA, CDR2 YSYEKL.

The chain combines TRBV7-9 with TRBJ2-1; there is no DNA to check the TCRdb D call of TRBD2. The germline V gene has CDR1 SEHNR and CDR2 FQNEAQ (reference sequence). This CDR3 has 16 residues. CDR3 loop: CASSPPTGLEVNEQFF. The full variable domain, its missing parts supplied by reference TRBV7-9 and TRBJ2-1, is DTGVSQNPRHKITKRGQNVTFRCDPISEHNRLYWYRQTLGQGPEFLTYFQNEAQLEKSRLLSDRFSAERPKGSFSTLEIQRTEQGDSAMYLCASSPPTGLEVNEQFFGPGTRLTVL.

The rearrangement links TRBV7-2 to TRBJ2-1. Germline CDR1 SGHTA, CDR2 FQGNSA. The CDR3 consists of 13 residues. The CDR3 spells CASSRTTFNEQFF.

The genes are TRBV13 and TRBJ2-3; no DNA is available, so the TRBD1 call from TCRdb remains unchecked. The CDR3 contains 14 residues. Germline lookup yields CDR1 PRHDT and CDR2 FYEKMQ (reference sequence). CDR3: CASSFLRVTDTQYF.

The rearrangement uses TRBV7-9 and TRBJ1-5. Germline CDR1 reads SEHNR; CDR2 reads FQNEAQ (reference sequence). The CDR3 contains 15 residues. CDR3 residues: CASSRGGEGNQPQHF.

This chain uses TRBV5-1 with TRBJ1-2. Germline V gives CDR1 SGHRS, CDR2 YFSETQ. CDR3 length: 14 amino acids. The CDR3 sequence: CASSLEGTAYGYTF.

The chain recombines TRBV13 with TRBJ2-5; TCRdb's D call of TRBD2 is untestable without DNA. This CDR3 has 14 amino acids. The germline V gene encodes CDR1 PRHDT and CDR2 FYEKMQ (reference sequence). The CDR3 here is CASSASGRAETQYF.

The chain recombines TRBV13 with TRBJ1-2; TCRdb designates TRBD1, a call that cannot be tested without DNA. The CDR3 sequence is 13 residues long. Germline V gives CDR1 PRHDT, CDR2 FYEKMQ (reference sequence). The CDR3 here is CASRIGTEYGYTF.

This sequence joins TRBV12-3 or TRBV12-4 and TRBJ2-7; TCRdb returns TRBD2, unconfirmable since there is no DNA. The CDR3 extends over 18 amino acids. CDR3 loop: CASSSTSGGPVLVDEQYF.

V and J are TRBV9 and TRBJ2-1; TCRdb reports TRBD2, a call that lacks DNA to check it against. The CDR3 length is 15 residues. Germline lookup yields CDR1 SGDLS and CDR2 YYNGEE. CDR3 region: CASSVLAGTGNEQFF.

The chain couples TRBV4-1 to TRBJ2-1; TCRdb returns TRBD2, unconfirmable since there is no DNA. The length of the CDR3 is 16 residues. Germline CDR1 MGHRA, CDR2 YSYEKL. The CDR3 protein is CASSQPGLVQNNEQFF.

The V call is TRBV4-1, the J call TRBJ1-2; the D call of TRBD1 rests on TCRdb alone, since no DNA is present to check it. CDR3 length equals 14 residues. Germline V CDR1 and CDR2: MGHRA, YSYEKL. CDR3 in amino acids: CASSQTGGFYGYTF.

CDR3: CASSPRAGTSGRGSYNEQFF. The chain is built from TRBV28 and TRBJ2-1; as DNA is missing, the TRBD2 call by TCRdb cannot be tested. Germline CDR1 MDHEN, CDR2 SYDVKM. The length of the CDR3 is 20 residues.

The chain employs TRBV2 and TRBJ1-5; TCRdb names TRBD1, which stays unverified in the absence of DNA. This CDR3 has 14 residues. Germline V gene data show CDR1 as SNHLY and CDR2 as FYNNEI. CDR3 loop: CASSEAGGIQPQHF. Full variable domain (outside the CDR3, taken from reference TRBV2 and TRBJ1-5): EPEVTQTPSHQVTQMGQEVILRCVPISNHLYFYWYRQILGQKVEFLVSFYNNEISEKSEIFDDQFSVERPDGSNFTLKIRSTKLEDSAMYFCASSEAGGIQPQHFGDGTRLSIL.

This sequence joins TRBV3-1 and TRBJ2-1; TCRdb selects TRBD1, and the lack of DNA leaves this call unchecked. Germline assignment: CDR1 LGHDT and CDR2 YNNKEL (reference sequence). The length of the CDR3 is 16 residues. The CDR3 reads CASSQERQGAYNEQFF.

V gene TRBV5-6 combines with J gene TRBJ2-1; TCRdb's assignment of TRBD1 cannot be checked, as there is no DNA. Germline V gene lookup returns CDR1 SGHDT and CDR2 YYEEEE. The length of the CDR3 is 15 residues. The CDR3 reads CASSWGTGMGNEQFF. Full variable domain (outside the CDR3, taken from reference TRBV5-6 and TRBJ2-1): DAGVTQSPTHLIKTRGQQVTLRCSPKSGHDTVSWYQQALGQGPQFIFQYYEEEERQRGNFPDRFSGHQFPNYSSELNVNALLLGDSALYLCASSWGTGMGNEQFFGPGTRLTVL.

The V and J genes are TRBV5-5 and TRBJ2-1; checking the TCRdb D call of TRBD1 is not possible without DNA. This CDR3 spans 16 amino acids. The germline V gene encodes CDR1 SGHKS and CDR2 YYEKEE (reference sequence). CDR3 residues: CASSLDVPGPYNEQFF.

The rearrangement joins TRBV29-1 to TRBJ1-3. The CDR3 has 15 residues. Germline-derived CDR1 and CDR2 are SQVTM and ANQGSEA. CDR3 sequence reads: CSVGGGQRRGNTIYF. Using reference TRBV29-1 and TRBJ1-3 for the parts outside the CDR3, the full variable domain is SAVISQKPSRDICQRGTSLTIQCQVDSQVTMMFWYRQQPGQSLTLIATANQGSEATYESGFVIDKFPISRPNLTFSTLTVSNMSPEDSSIYLCSVGGGQRRGNTIYFGEGSWLTVV.

V is TRBV7-6 and J is TRBJ2-2; the D call from TCRdb, TRBD2, cannot be confirmed without DNA. This CDR3 is 17 amino acids long. Germline-derived CDR1 and CDR2 are SGHVS and FNYEAQ. The CDR3 protein is CASTGTSGRSLTGELFF.

The V gene is TRBV5-5, the J gene TRBJ2-7. The CDR3 has 14 residues. In germline, CDR1 is SGHKS, CDR2 YYEKEE (reference sequence). The chain's CDR3 is CASSLGKIGYEQYF. The variable domain in full, completed from reference TRBV5-5 and TRBJ2-7, reads DAGVTQSPTHLIKTRGQQVTLRCSPISGHKSVSWYQQVLGQGPQFIFQYYEKEERGRGNFPDRFSARQFPNYSSELNVNALLLGDSALYLCASSLGKIGYEQYFGPGTRLTVT.

This rearrangement joins TRBV6-5 to TRBJ2-1. Germline values: CDR1 MNHEY, CDR2 SVGAGI. The CDR3 consists of 15 residues. The CDR3 reads CASSTRKSSYNEQFF.

The chain carries TRBV9 and TRBJ2-1; the D call from TCRdb, TRBD2, cannot be confirmed without DNA. CDR1 and CDR2 (germline): SGDLS, YYNGEE. CDR3 length equals 16 residues. CDR3 loop: CASSVETSGSGDEQFF.

J is TRBJ2-1 and V is TRBV27. CDR3 length: 14 residues. Germline CDR1 and CDR2: MNHEY and SMNVEV (reference sequence). CDR3 region: CASSFLSIPNEQFF.

The chain couples TRBV15 to TRBJ2-4; absent DNA, TCRdb's TRBD1 call cannot be checked. Germline assignment: CDR1 LNHNV and CDR2 YYDKDF (reference sequence). The CDR3 runs 17 residues. CDR3: CATSREGRVLAKNIQYF.

The chain employs TRBV27 and TRBJ2-1; without DNA, the TCRdb call of TRBD2 cannot be checked. The CDR3 covers 16 residues. CDR1 and CDR2 from the germline V gene are MNHEY and SMNVEV (reference sequence). The CDR3 here is CASRIGWDTYGNEQFF.